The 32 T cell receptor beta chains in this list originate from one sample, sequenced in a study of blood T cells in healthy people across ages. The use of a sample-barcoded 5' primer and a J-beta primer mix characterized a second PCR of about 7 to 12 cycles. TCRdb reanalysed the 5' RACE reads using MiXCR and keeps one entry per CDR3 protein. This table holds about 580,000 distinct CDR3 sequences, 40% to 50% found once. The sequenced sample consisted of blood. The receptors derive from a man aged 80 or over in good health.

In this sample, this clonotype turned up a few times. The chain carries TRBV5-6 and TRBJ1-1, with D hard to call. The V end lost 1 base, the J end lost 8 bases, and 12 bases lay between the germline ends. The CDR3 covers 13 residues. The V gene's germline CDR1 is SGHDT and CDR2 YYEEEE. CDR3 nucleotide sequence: TGTGCCAGCAGCTTGTTTAACACCCGGGAAGCTTTCTTT. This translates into CASSLFNTREAFF. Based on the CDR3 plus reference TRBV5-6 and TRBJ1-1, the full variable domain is DAGVTQSPTHLIKTRGQQVTLRCSPKSGHDTVSWYQQALGQGPQFIFQYYEEEERQRGNFPDRFSGHQFPNYSSELNVNALLLGDSALYLCASSLFNTREAFFGQGTRLTVV.

In DNA form, the CDR3 reads TGTGCCAGCAGCTTTGCGGGGGGGCAGGGGGAGACCCAGTACTTC. It codes for CASSFAGGQGETQYF. This sequence joins TRBV5-4 and TRBJ2-5; TRBD2 matches 9 bases. CDR1 is SGHNT, CDR2 YYREEE, per germline (reference sequence). The CDR3 has 15 residues. V lost 2 bases, J lost 5 bases, and 7 bases stayed unmatched.

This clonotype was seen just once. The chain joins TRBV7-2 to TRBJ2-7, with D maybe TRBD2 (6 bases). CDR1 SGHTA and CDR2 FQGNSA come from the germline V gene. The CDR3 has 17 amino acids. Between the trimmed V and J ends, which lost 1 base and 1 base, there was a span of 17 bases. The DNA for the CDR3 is TGTGCCAGCAGCTTAGGGCCACCGGGACTGCAGTCCTACGAGCAGTACTTC. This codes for CASSLGPPGLQSYEQYF.

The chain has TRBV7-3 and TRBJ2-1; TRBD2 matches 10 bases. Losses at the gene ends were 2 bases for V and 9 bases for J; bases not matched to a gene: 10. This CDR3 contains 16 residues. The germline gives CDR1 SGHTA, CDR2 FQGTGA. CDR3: CASSLRGAGGPSEQFF. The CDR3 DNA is TGTGCCAGCAGCTTACGCGGAGCGGGAGGGCCCAGTGAGCAGTTCTTC.

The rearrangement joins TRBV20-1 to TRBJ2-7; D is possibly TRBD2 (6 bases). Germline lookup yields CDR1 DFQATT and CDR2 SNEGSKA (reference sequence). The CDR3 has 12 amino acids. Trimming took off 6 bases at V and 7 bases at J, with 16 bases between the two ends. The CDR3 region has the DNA TGCAGTGCGCGGGACGGAGCCTTGGAGCAGTACTTC. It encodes CSARDGALEQYF.

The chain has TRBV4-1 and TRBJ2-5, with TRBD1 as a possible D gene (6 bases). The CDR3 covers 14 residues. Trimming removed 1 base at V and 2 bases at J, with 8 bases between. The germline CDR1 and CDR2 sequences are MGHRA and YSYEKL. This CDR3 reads CASSQGTGQETQYF. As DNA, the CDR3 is TGCGCCAGCAGCCAAGGCACAGGGCAAGAGACCCAGTACTTC.

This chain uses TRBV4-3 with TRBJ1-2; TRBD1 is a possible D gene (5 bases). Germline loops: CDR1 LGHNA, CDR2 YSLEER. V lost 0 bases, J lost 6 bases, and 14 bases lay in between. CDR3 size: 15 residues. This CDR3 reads CASSQDRGDGDGYTF. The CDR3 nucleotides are TGCGCCAGCAGCCAAGATCGGGGGGACGGCGATGGCTACACCTTC.

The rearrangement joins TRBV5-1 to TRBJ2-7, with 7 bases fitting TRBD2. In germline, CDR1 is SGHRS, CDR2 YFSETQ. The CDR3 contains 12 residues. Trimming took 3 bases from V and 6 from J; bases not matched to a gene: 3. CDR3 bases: TGCGCCAGCAGCTCCGGGGAGGGCGAGCAGTACTTC. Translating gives CASSSGEGEQYF.

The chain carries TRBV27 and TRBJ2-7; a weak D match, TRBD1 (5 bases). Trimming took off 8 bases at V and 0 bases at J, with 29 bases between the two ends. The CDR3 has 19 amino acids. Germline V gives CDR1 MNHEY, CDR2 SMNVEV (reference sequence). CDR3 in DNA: TGTGCCAGCCCCTGTTTCAGGGCTCAAGAACCGAAGCCCTCCTACGAGCAGTACTTC. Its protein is CASPCFRAQEPKPSYEQYF.

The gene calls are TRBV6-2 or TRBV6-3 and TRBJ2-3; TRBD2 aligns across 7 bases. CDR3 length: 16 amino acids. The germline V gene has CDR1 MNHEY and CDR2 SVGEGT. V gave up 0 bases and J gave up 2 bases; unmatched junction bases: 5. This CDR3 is CASSYSLADHTDTQYF. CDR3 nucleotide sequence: TGTGCCAGCAGTTACTCGCTAGCGGATCACACAGATACGCAGTATTTT.

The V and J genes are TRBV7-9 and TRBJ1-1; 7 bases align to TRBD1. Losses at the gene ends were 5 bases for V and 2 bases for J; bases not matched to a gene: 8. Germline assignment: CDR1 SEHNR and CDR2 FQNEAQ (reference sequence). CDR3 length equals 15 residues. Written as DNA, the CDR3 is TGTGCCAGCAGCCTACACACAGGGGATAACACTGAAGCTTTCTTT. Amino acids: CASSLHTGDNTEAFF. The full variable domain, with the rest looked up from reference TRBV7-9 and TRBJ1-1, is DTGVSQNPRHKITKRGQNVTFRCDPISEHNRLYWYRQTLGQGPEFLTYFQNEAQLEKSRLLSDRFSAERPKGSFSTLEIQRTEQGDSAMYLCASSLHTGDNTEAFFGQGTRLTVV.

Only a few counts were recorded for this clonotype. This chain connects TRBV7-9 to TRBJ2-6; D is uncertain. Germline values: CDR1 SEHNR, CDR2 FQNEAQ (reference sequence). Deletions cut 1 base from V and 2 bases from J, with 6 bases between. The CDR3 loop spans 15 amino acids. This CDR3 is CASSLVTTGANVLTF. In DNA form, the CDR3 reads TGTGCCAGCAGCTTAGTAACTACTGGGGCCAACGTCCTGACTTTC.

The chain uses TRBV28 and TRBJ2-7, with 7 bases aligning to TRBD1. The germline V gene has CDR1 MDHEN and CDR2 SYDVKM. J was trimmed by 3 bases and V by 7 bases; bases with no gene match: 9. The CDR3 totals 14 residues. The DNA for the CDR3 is TGTGCCAGCACCCGACAGGGTTTGGGCTACGAGCAGTACTTC. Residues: CASTRQGLGYEQYF. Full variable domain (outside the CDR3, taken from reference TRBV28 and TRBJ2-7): DVKVTQSSRYLVKRTGEKVFLECVQDMDHENMFWYRQDPGLGLRLIYFSYDVKMKEKGDIPEGYSVSREKKERFSLILESASTNQTSMYLCASTRQGLGYEQYFGPGTRLTVT.

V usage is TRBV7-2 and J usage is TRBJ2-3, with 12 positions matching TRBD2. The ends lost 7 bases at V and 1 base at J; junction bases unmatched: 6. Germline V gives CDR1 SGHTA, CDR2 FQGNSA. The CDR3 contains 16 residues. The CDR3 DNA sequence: TGTGCCAGCACCTCGCGGACTAGCGGGGGCACAGATACGCAGTATTTT. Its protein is CASTSRTSGGTDTQYF.

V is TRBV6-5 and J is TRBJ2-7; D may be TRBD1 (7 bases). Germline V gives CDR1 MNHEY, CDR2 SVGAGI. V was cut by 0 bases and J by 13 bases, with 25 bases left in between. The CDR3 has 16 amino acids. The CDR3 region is CASSYSGGGMATQYYF. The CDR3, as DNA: TGTGCCAGCAGTTACTCAGGAGGGGGCATGGCTACGCAGTATTACTTC.

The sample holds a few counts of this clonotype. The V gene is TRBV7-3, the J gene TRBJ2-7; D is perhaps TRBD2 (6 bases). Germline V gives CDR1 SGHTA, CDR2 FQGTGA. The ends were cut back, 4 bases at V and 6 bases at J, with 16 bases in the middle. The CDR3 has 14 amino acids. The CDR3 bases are TGTGCCAGCAGCTCCGAACGGGACTCAGCCGAGCAGTACTTC. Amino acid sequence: CASSSERDSAEQYF.

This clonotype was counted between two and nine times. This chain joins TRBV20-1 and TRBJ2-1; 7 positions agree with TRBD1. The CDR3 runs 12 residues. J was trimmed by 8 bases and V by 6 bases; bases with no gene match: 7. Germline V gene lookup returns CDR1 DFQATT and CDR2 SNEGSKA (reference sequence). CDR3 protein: CSAAQGDDEQFF. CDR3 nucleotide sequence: TGCAGTGCAGCCCAGGGGGACGATGAGCAGTTCTTC.

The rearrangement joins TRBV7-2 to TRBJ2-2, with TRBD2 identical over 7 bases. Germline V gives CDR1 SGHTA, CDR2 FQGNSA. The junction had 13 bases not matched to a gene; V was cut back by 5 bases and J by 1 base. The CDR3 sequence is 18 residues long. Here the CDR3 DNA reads TGTGCCAGCAGCCCAGTTCCTGAACTAGCGCTGAACACCGGGGAGCTGTTTTTT. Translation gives CASSPVPELALNTGELFF.

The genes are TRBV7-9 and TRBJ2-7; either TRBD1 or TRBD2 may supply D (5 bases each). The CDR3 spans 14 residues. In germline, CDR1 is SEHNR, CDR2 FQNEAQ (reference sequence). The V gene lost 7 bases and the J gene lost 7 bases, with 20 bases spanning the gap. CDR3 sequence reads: CASIRDQPSGEQYF. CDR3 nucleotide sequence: TGTGCCAGCATCCGGGACCAACCCTCGGGGGAGCAGTACTTC.

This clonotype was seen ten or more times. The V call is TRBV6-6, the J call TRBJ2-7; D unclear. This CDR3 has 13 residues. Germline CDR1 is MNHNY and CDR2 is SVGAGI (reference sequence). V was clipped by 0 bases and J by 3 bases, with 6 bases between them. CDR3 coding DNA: TGTGCCAGCAGTTACTCGACGGACTACGAGCAGTACTTC. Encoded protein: CASSYSTDYEQYF.

CDR3 in DNA: TGTGCCAGCAGCTCAGTTGGGCAGGGGGCGAACACCGGGGAGCTGTTTTTT. As protein: CASSSVGQGANTGELFF. This chain joins TRBV7-2 and TRBJ2-2, with 7 bases identical to TRBD1. The CDR3 contains 17 residues. Germline V gene data show CDR1 as SGHTA and CDR2 as FQGNSA. V dropped 4 bases and J dropped 0; count of bases not matched to a gene: 8.

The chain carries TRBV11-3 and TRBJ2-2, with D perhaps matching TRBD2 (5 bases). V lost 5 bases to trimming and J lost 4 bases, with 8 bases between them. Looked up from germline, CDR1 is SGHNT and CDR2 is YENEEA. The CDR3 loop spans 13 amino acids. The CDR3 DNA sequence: TGTGCCAGCAGCGCTACTAGCACCGGGGAGCTGTTTTTT. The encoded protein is CASSATSTGELFF.

The CDR3 DNA is TGTGCCAGCAGGACTACCTACGAGCAGTACTTC. This translates into CASRTTYEQYF. The chain carries TRBV25-1 and TRBJ2-7; D may be TRBD2 (5 bases). V was pared by 6 bases and J by 2 bases, with 5 bases between. The germline CDR1 and CDR2 sequences are MGHDK and SYGVNS. This CDR3 region has 11 residues.

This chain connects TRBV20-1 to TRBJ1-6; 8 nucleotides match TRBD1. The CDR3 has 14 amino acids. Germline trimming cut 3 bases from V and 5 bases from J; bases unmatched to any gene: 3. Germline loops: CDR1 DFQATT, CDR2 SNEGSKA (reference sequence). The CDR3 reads CSARWTGNNSPLHF. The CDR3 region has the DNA TGCAGTGCTAGGTGGACAGGGAATAATTCACCCCTCCACTTT.

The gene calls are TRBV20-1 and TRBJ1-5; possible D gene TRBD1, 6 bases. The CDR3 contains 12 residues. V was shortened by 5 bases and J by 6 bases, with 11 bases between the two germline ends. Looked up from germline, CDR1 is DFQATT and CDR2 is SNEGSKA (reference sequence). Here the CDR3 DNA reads TGCAGTGCTCGTCAGGGGCTTCAGCCCCAGCATTTT. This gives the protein CSARQGLQPQHF.

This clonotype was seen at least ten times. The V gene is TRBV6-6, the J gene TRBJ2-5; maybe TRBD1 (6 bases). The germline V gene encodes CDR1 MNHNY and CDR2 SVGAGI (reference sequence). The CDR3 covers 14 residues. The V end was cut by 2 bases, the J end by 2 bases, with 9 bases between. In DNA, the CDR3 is TGTGCCAGCAGTTACACAGGGAATCAAGAGACCCAGTACTTC. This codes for CASSYTGNQETQYF.

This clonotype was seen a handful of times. The CDR3 DNA reads TGCAGTGCTAGGACCAAGTCTAGCGGTCGCTCCTACAATGAGCAGTTCTTC. Amino acid sequence: CSARTKSSGRSYNEQFF. The V gene is TRBV20-1, the J gene TRBJ2-1; 7 nucleotides line up with TRBD2. The CDR3 runs 17 residues. The ends lost 3 bases at V and 0 bases at J; junction bases unmatched: 11. The germline V gene has CDR1 DFQATT and CDR2 SNEGSKA (reference sequence).

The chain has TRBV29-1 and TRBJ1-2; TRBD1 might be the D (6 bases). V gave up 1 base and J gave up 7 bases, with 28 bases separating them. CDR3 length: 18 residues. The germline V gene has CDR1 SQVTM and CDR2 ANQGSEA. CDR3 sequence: CSVEVPLSTQGFGAGYTF. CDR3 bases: TGCAGCGTTGAAGTCCCACTGAGTACACAGGGTTTCGGCGCTGGCTACACCTTC.

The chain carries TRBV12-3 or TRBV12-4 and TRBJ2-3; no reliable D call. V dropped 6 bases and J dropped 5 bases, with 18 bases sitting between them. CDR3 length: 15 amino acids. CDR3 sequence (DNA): TGTGCCAGCAGCGCCCGGACGGTGGAGTTAGATACGCAGTATTTT. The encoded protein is CASSARTVELDTQYF.

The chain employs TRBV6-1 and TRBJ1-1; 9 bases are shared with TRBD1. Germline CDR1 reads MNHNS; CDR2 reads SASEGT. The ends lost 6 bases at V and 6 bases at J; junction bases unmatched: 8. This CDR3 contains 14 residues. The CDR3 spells CASRETGGNPEAFF. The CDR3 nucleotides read TGTGCCAGCAGAGAAACAGGGGGCAACCCTGAAGCTTTCTTT.

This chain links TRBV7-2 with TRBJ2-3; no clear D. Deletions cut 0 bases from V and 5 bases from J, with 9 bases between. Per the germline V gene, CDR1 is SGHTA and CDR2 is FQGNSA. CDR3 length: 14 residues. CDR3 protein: CASSLALELDTQYF. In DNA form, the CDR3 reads TGTGCCAGCAGCTTAGCGCTGGAGCTAGATACGCAGTATTTT.

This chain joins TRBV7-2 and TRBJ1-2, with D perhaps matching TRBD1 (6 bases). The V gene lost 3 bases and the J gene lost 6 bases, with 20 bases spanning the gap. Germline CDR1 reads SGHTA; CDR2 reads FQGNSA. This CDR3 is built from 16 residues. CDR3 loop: CASSLGGTPPPHGYTF. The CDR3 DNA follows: TGTGCCAGCAGCTTGGGTGGGACACCACCTCCCCATGGCTACACCTTC.